This passage covers 21 T cell receptor beta chains from one sample sequenced in a study of CD8+CD57+ T cells in acquired aplastic anemia. CDR3 and TCR beta VDJ profiling relied on a genomic DNA template. TCRdb redid the calling of the reads with MiXCR, one entry per CDR3 protein. Here the sample spans fewer than 200,000 distinct CDR3 sequences, around 60% being singletons. The sample was sorted CD4+, CD8+, or CD8+CD57+ T cells (not recorded which) from PBMCs. All receptors derive from a human donor in good health.

A few counts support this clonotype. V and J are TRBV24-1 and TRBJ2-3; the match to TRBD2 covers 11 bases. With V trimmed by 12 bases and J by 9 bases, 4 bases remained unmatched. The germline CDR1 and CDR2 sequences are KGHDR and SFDVKD. The CDR3 runs 11 residues. CDR3 loop: CAATSGSTQYF. CDR3 in DNA: TGTGCCGCCACTAGCGGGAGCACGCAGTATTTT.

V is TRBV29-1 and J is TRBJ2-1, with TRBD2 identical over 10 bases. The CDR3 has 12 residues. Unmatched junction bases numbered 2, after V lost 6 bases and J lost 6 bases. Germline V CDR1 and CDR2: SQVTM, ANQGSEA. CDR3 nucleotides: TGCAGCGTCAGCGGGGGGGTCAATGAGCAGTTCTTC. Protein sequence: CSVSGGVNEQFF.

The chain links TRBV24-1 to TRBJ2-7; D unresolved. V was cut by 3 bases and J by 8 bases, with 13 bases left in between. The CDR3 is made up of 13 amino acids. Germline V CDR1 and CDR2: KGHDR, SFDVKD. In DNA form, the CDR3 reads TGTGCCACCAGTGATCCACTGACTTCGAAGCAGTACTTC. It yields the protein CATSDPLTSKQYF.

This chain links TRBV24-1 with TRBJ1-5, with D tentatively TRBD1 (5 bases). V dropped 1 base and J dropped 3 bases, with 6 bases sitting between them. Germline loops: CDR1 KGHDR, CDR2 SFDVKD. The CDR3 runs 14 residues. CDR3 amino acids: CATSDLGVNQPQHF. In DNA form, the CDR3 reads TGTGCCACCAGTGATTTAGGGGTCAATCAGCCCCAGCATTTT.

The V gene is TRBV7-2, the J gene TRBJ1-3; possible D gene TRBD1, 6 bases. V was pared by 5 bases and J by 2 bases, with 10 bases between. This CDR3 region has 14 residues. Germline assignment: CDR1 SGHTA and CDR2 FQGNSA. CDR3 residues: CASSAGVAGNTIYF. DNA for the CDR3: TGTGCCAGCAGCGCAGGGGTGGCTGGAAACACCATATATTTT.

The rearrangement joins TRBV27 to TRBJ2-3; D might be TRBD2 (6 bases). The CDR3 consists of 15 residues. CDR1 MNHEY and CDR2 SMNVEV come from the germline V gene (reference sequence). V lost 6 bases and J 0 bases, leaving 13 bases between the germline ends. CDR3 coding DNA: TGTGCCAGCAGGATAACCGGACTAAGCACAGATACGCAGTATTTT. It encodes CASRITGLSTDTQYF.

The genes are TRBV10-3 and TRBJ1-3, with D perhaps matching TRBD1 (5 bases). The CDR3 length is 16 residues. Germline CDR1 and CDR2: ENHRY and SYGVKD. Between the trimmed V and J ends, which lost 7 bases and 2 bases, there was a span of 18 bases. The CDR3 here is CAITRGGEGPGNTIYF. DNA for the CDR3: TGTGCCATCACAAGGGGAGGAGAGGGGCCTGGAAACACCATATATTTT.

This clonotype was recorded once. V is TRBV10-3 and J is TRBJ2-7; 7 bases fit TRBD2. The length of the CDR3 is 15 residues. The germline gives CDR1 ENHRY, CDR2 SYGVKD. After removal of 0 bases from V and 3 bases from J, the junction contained 5 bases not matched to a gene. The CDR3 loop reads CAISESASGVYEQYF. DNA for the CDR3: TGTGCCATCAGTGAGTCGGCTAGCGGCGTCTACGAGCAGTACTTC.

V gene TRBV7-2 combines with J gene TRBJ2-7; 13 bases match TRBD2. V lost 3 bases and J lost 2; bases outside the gene matches: 4. The CDR3 contains 16 residues. Germline lookup yields CDR1 SGHTA and CDR2 FQGNSA. CDR3 protein: CASSFLTSGRTYEQYF. CDR3 coding DNA: TGTGCCAGCAGCTTCCTGACTAGCGGGAGGACCTACGAGCAGTACTTC.

This clonotype occurred many times. The chain recombines TRBV4-2 with TRBJ1-5; possible D gene TRBD1, 6 bases. V dropped 0 bases and J dropped 3 bases, with 12 bases sitting between them. Germline CDR1 LGHNA, CDR2 YNFKEQ. The CDR3 is made up of 16 amino acids. The CDR3 sequence is CASSQEHTGTNQPQHF. The CDR3 nucleotides are TGTGCCAGCAGCCAAGAACATACAGGGACCAATCAGCCCCAGCATTTT.

V usage is TRBV28 and J usage is TRBJ2-5; TRBD1 or TRBD2 may be the D gene (5 bases each). The CDR3 has 14 residues. The germline V and J ends were trimmed by 1 base and 4 bases, with 10 bases remaining between them. The germline gives CDR1 MDHEN, CDR2 SYDVKM. The CDR3 is CASSLSKGRETQYF. DNA for the CDR3: TGTGCCAGCAGTTTATCGAAGGGGAGAGAGACCCAGTACTTC.

The V and J genes are TRBV7-3 and TRBJ2-7; TRBD2 matches at 9 bases. From germline, CDR1 is SGHTA and CDR2 FQGTGA. Germline trimming cut 5 bases from V and 2 bases from J; bases unmatched to any gene: 4. The CDR3 has 14 amino acids. CDR3 sequence reads: CASSRTSEAYEQYF. The CDR3, as DNA: TGTGCCAGCAGCAGGACTAGCGAGGCCTACGAGCAGTACTTC.

This clonotype has at least ten counts. The chain combines TRBV19 with TRBJ2-7; 7 bases fit TRBD2. This CDR3 has 14 amino acids. Germline V CDR1 and CDR2: LNHDA, SQIVND (reference sequence). With V trimmed by 3 bases and J by 0 bases, 2 bases remained unmatched. The chain's CDR3 is CASSIGGSSYEQYF. For the CDR3, the DNA is TGTGCCAGTAGTATCGGCGGGAGCTCCTACGAGCAGTACTTC.

V gene TRBV19 combines with J gene TRBJ2-7; either TRBD1 or TRBD2 may fit D (5 bases each). Trimming removed 0 bases from V and 6 bases from J, with 6 bases in between. This CDR3 has 12 residues. CDR1 is LNHDA, CDR2 SQIVND, per germline (reference sequence). In DNA, the CDR3 is TGTGCCAGTAGTATAGAGAGGGGCGAGCAGTACTTC. As protein: CASSIERGEQYF.

This clonotype came up a few times. This chain connects TRBV7-9 to TRBJ1-3, with TRBD1 as a possible D gene (5 bases). The CDR3 consists of 16 residues. CDR1 is SEHNR and CDR2 is FQNEAQ in the germline V gene (reference sequence). Between the trimmed V and J ends, which lost 1 base and 0 bases, there was a span of 10 bases. For the CDR3, the DNA is TGTGCCAGCAGCTTAGGCGGGGGACTCTCTGGAAACACCATATATTTT. Translating it yields CASSLGGGLSGNTIYF.

The V gene is TRBV6-5, the J gene TRBJ2-7; 10 bases map to TRBD2. Looked up from germline, CDR1 is MNHEY and CDR2 is SVGAGI. The CDR3 consists of 14 residues. V shed 6 bases, J shed 3 bases, and the junction held 5 bases outside the gene matches. The CDR3 nucleotides are TGTGCCAGCAGACTACGGACTAGCGGCTACGAGCAGTACTTC. This translates into CASRLRTSGYEQYF.

V usage is TRBV7-3 and J usage is TRBJ2-2, with a tentative D call TRBD2 (5 bases). Germline CDR1 reads SGHTA; CDR2 reads FQGTGA. V was pared by 2 bases and J by 0 bases, with 10 bases between. CDR3 length: 16 amino acids. CDR3 protein: CASSLLGAANTGELFF. CDR3 nucleotide sequence: TGTGCCAGCAGCTTACTGGGAGCCGCGAACACCGGGGAGCTGTTTTTT.

This chain joins TRBV12-3 or TRBV12-4 and TRBJ2-7; weak D call: TRBD1 (5 bases). The CDR3 totals 13 residues. V was pared by 3 bases and J by 5 bases, with 11 bases between. This chain's CDR3 is CASSFSGFNEQYF. CDR3 DNA sequence: TGTGCCAGCAGTTTTTCAGGGTTCAACGAGCAGTACTTC.

V and J are TRBV19 and TRBJ1-2; TRBD1 is a possible D gene (6 bases). Germline V gene lookup returns CDR1 LNHDA and CDR2 SQIVND (reference sequence). The CDR3 sequence is 15 residues long. V was pared by 3 bases and J by 4 bases, with 15 bases between. CDR3 bases: TGTGCCAGTAGTATCTCGACCTTCAGGGGCTATGGCTACACCTTC. Its translation is CASSISTFRGYGYTF.

The chain is built from TRBV7-2 and TRBJ1-1; weak D call: TRBD1 (5 bases). V was pared by 5 bases and J by 0 bases, with 13 bases between. This CDR3 is 15 amino acids long. CDR1 and CDR2 (germline): SGHTA, FQGNSA. The CDR3 region has the DNA TGTGCCAGCAGCAAAAGACAGACCATGAACACTGAAGCTTTCTTT. Amino acid sequence: CASSKRQTMNTEAFF.

V gene TRBV2 combines with J gene TRBJ2-7; D is ambiguous. Trimming removed 4 bases at V and 0 bases at J, with 10 bases between. The CDR3 has 14 amino acids. Germline V lookup: CDR1 SNHLY, CDR2 FYNNEI. CDR3 residues: CASSVDVSSYEQYF. The CDR3 nucleotides read TGTGCCAGCAGTGTGGATGTAAGCTCCTACGAGCAGTACTTC. Variable domain in full (rest from reference TRBV2 and TRBJ2-7): EPEVTQTPSHQVTQMGQEVILRCVPISNHLYFYWYRQILGQKVEFLVSFYNNEISEKSEIFDDQFSVERPDGSNFTLKIRSTKLEDSAMYFCASSVDVSSYEQYFGPGTRLTVT.